Below are 5 T cell receptor beta chains sequenced from a single sample in a study of regulatory T cells in long-lasting Graves disease. This sample's time point: persistent/refractory GD, antithyroid drugs over 5 years with positive TRAb. PBMC-derived RNA was used for the TCR library. Both iRepertoire HTBI primers and Arm-PCR of CDR3 regions were used to build the TCR beta libraries. A single record per CDR3 protein comes from TCRdb applying MiXCR to the multiplex PCR reads. Of some 340,000 distinct CDR3 sequences in the sample, roughly 24% were seen once. The input for sequencing was peripheral blood mononuclear cells (PBMCs), taken when the disease was refractory, from a patient treated with antithyroid drugs. Receptors originate from a woman in her thirties or forties with Graves disease.

This clonotype was recorded at least ten times. This chain connects TRBV28 to TRBJ1-3; 8 positions agree with TRBD1. After removal of 5 bases from V and 0 bases from J, the junction contained 6 bases not matched to a gene. The CDR3 has 16 amino acids. Germline values: CDR1 MDHEN, CDR2 SYDVKM. The CDR3 loop is CASSQTGEISGNTIYF. CDR3 DNA: TGTGCCAGCAGTCAGACAGGGGAGATCTCTGGAAACACCATATATTTT.

This clonotype was recorded many times. The CDR3 DNA is TGTGCCAGCAGTTATCGCAGGGACTATTCACCCCTCCACTTT. Encoded protein: CASSYRRDYSPLHF. The chain couples TRBV6-5 to TRBJ1-6, with a possible D match to TRBD1 (5 bases). Trimming pared 3 bases from V and 8 bases from J, leaving 11 bases between. Germline assignment: CDR1 MNHEY and CDR2 SVGAGI. The CDR3 runs to 14 residues.

This clonotype was seen a few times. V gene TRBV24-1 combines with J gene TRBJ1-2; D gene uncertain. The CDR3 sequence is 14 residues long. CDR1 KGHDR and CDR2 SFDVKD come from the germline V gene. With 4 bases removed from V and 5 bases from J, the gap between germline ends came to 13 bases. CDR3 loop: CATSDPNKGYGYTF. The CDR3 nucleotides are TGTGCCACCAGTGACCCCAACAAGGGTTATGGCTACACCTTC.

A word on this clonotype: Given a far larger clone just one base away, this is likely a sequencing read error. This rearrangement joins TRBV12-3 or TRBV12-4 to TRBJ1-4; D uncertain. The J call is uncertain, as TRBJ1-6 better fits the DNA end. CDR3 length: 14 amino acids. The CDR3, as DNA: TGTGCCAGCAGTCATTGGCAAATTAATTCACCCCTCCACTTT. Translation: CASSHWQINSPLHF.

This clonotype has a count of ten or more. The chain uses TRBV6-6 and TRBJ2-7; D gene uncertain. Germline loops: CDR1 MNHNY, CDR2 SVGAGI (reference sequence). This CDR3 region has 14 residues. The V gene lost 0 bases and the J gene lost 3 bases, with 9 bases spanning the gap. The DNA of the CDR3 is TGTGCCAGCAGTTACTCGCGAGGAAACTACGAGCAGTACTTC. Its translation: CASSYSRGNYEQYF.